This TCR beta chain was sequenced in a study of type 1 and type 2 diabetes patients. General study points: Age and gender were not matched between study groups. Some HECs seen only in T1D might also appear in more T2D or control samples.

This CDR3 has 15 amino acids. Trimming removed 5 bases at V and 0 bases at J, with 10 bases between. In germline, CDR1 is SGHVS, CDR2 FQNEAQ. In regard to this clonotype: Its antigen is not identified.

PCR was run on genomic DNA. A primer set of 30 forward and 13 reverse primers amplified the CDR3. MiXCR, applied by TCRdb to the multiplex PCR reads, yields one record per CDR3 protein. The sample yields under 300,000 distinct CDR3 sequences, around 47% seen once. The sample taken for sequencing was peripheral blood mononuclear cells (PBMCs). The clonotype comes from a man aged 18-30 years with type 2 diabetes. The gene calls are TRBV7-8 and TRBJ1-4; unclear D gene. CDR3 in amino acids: CASSHRSATNEKLFF. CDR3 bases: TGTGCCAGCAGCCATCGAAGCGCAACTAATGAAAAACTGTTTTTT. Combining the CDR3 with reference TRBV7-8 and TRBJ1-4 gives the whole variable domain GAGVSQSPRYKVAKRGQDVALRCDPISGHVSLFWYQQALGQGPEFLTYFQNEAQLDKSGLPSDRFFAERPEGSVSTLKIQRTQQEDSAVYLCASSHRSATNEKLFFGSGTQLSVL.